This T cell receptor (beta chain) was obtained from a study of blood T cell repertoires in COVID-19. Study summary: Collection of acute and convalescent COVID-19 samples took place in the United States, Italy and Spain. Sources were T cells, B-cell-depleted T cells, or PBMCs; the material itself was cDNA or gDNA.

This CDR3 region has 18 residues. The V and J ends lost 5 bases and 0 bases, in that order; junction bases with no gene match: 6. Germline V gene lookup returns CDR1 MNHNY and CDR2 SVGAGI (reference sequence). In the study's own analysis: For nucleated cells, counts were estimated from reference gene primer amplification. The repertoire was sequenced with immunoSEQ multiplex PCR; TCRdb's copy has only in-frame clones and lacks some. V, J and clone size are those of that table, while D and trimming were read from the DNA. The table records roughly 180,000 clones, 75% to 90% of them present only once. J is TRBJ2-1 and V is TRBV6-6; 14 bases fit TRBD2. The receptor was derived from a woman aged 60-75 years with acute or convalescent COVID-19. Sequencing input: peripheral blood. As DNA, the CDR3 is TGTGCCAGCAGTCGGGGACTAGCGGGAGCGGTCTCCTACAATGAGCAGTTCTTC. Its protein product is CASSRGLAGAVSYNEQFF.